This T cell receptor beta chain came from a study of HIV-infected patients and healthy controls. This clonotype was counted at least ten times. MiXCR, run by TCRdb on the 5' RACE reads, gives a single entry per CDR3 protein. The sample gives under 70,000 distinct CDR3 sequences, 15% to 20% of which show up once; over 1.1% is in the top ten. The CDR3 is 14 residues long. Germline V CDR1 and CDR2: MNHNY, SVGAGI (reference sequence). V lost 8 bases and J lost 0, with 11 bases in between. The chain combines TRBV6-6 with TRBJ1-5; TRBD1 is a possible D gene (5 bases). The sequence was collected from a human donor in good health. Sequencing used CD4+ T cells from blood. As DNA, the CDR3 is TGTGCCAGCGGGGGACCTAGTAGCAATCAGCCCCAGCATTTT. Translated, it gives CASGGPSSNQPQHF.